A selection of T cell receptor beta chains follows, all from one sample in a study of identical twins. A single record per CDR3 protein comes from TCRdb applying MiXCR to the 5' RACE reads. The table lists some 100,000 distinct CDR3 sequences, less than 6.5% of them singletons. The sequenced sample consisted of memory T cells sorted from blood. The receptors were sampled from a woman aged 50 to 60 in good health. The CDR3 runs from the conserved cysteine through the conserved F or W. The D gene is left open where the match is weak. Clone size is given for some rows only: seen once, a few or many times, or a class if the clone is expanded.

TRBV20-1,TRBJ2-4,many,NA,TGCAGTGCTAGGCCCTTGACCAGGCTCATTCAGTACTTC,CSARPLTRLIQYF
TRBV10-2,TRBJ2-3,many,NA,TGCGCCAGCAGTGTGGGGGGCGCTACAGATACGCAGTATTTT,CASSVGGATDTQYF
TRBV5-4,TRBJ2-1,many,NA,TGTGCCAGCAGCTTTATAAGGAATGAGCAGTTCTTC,CASSFIRNEQFF
TRBV29-1,TRBJ2-4,many,NA,TGCAGCGTTAGGACAGCCAAAAACATTCAGTACTTC,CSVRTAKNIQYF
TRBV30,TRBJ1-1,few,NA,TGTGCCTGGATTTGGTCGGGGGGAGCTTTCTTT,CAWIWSGGAFF
TRBV20-1,TRBJ2-7,many,TRBD2,TGCAGTGTTAGCGGGAGTATTTACGAGCAGTACTTC,CSVSGSIYEQYF
TRBV2,TRBJ2-1,few,TRBD2,TGTGCCAGCACCCCGACTAGCGGGATCTACAATGAGCAGTTCTTC,CASTPTSGIYNEQFF
TRBV6-5,TRBJ2-6,many,NA,TGTGCCAGCAGTTACCGGTCGGTATCTGGGGCCAACGTCCTGACTTTC,CASSYRSVSGANVLTF
TRBV29-1,TRBJ1-1,many,NA,TGCAGCGTTGCCCCCCTTTGGGGCAGGGGTACTGAAGCTTTCTTT,CSVAPLWGRGTEAFF
TRBV7-2,TRBJ2-4,many,TRBD2,TGTGCCAGCAGGTTAATCGGGACTAGCGGGGCTTTGGACAAAAACATTCAGTACTTC,CASRLIGTSGALDKNIQYF
TRBV2,TRBJ2-5,many,NA,TGTGCCAGCAGTGCGTCAGAGACCCAGTACTTC,CASSASETQYF
TRBV20-1,TRBJ1-1,NA,TRBD1,TGCAGTGCTGCTGGACAGGGGGGCATGAACACTGAAGCTTTCTTT,CSAAGQGGMNTEAFF
TRBV5-1,TRBJ2-1,many,NA,TGCGCCAGCACACAGGGTAATAATGAGCAGTTCTTC,CASTQGNNEQFF
TRBV3-1,TRBJ2-7,many,TRBD1,TGTGCCAGCACCGAGGGACAGAGCTACGAGCAGTACTTC,CASTEGQSYEQYF
TRBV20-1,TRBJ2-3,few,TRBD1,TGCAGTGCTAATGAGGGGGCTTGGGCAGATACGCAGTATTTT,CSANEGAWADTQYF
TRBV12-3/TRBV12-4,TRBJ1-2,NA,NA,TGTGCCAGCAGTTCTGACTGGGGCTACACCTTC,CASSSDWGYTF
TRBV5-1,TRBJ2-2,few,TRBD1,TGCGCCAGCAGCCGAATGTTACAGGGGGCGAGAACCGGGGAGCTGTTTTTT,CASSRMLQGARTGELFF
TRBV11-3,TRBJ1-1,NA,NA,TGTGCCAGCAGCGTCATGGGGGCGACAGGCACTGAAGCTTTCTTT,CASSVMGATGTEAFF
TRBV9,TRBJ1-5,NA,NA,TGTGCCAGCAGCGTAGATGGGGGTTATCAGCCCCAGCATTTT,CASSVDGGYQPQHF
TRBV4-2,TRBJ2-1,many,NA,TGTGCCAGCAGCCAGATCTCGAGTACCTACAATGAGCAGTTCTTC,CASSQISSTYNEQFF
TRBV20-1,TRBJ1-1,many,NA,TGCAGTGCTAAAGGGGCAGGGTGGGTCACTGAAGCTTTCTTT,CSAKGAGWVTEAFF
TRBV19,TRBJ2-7,NA,TRBD1,TGTGCCAGTAGTACCTGGACAGGGGTGAGTGAGCAGTACTTC,CASSTWTGVSEQYF
TRBV29-1,TRBJ1-3,many,NA,TGCAGCGCAGGATTTGGAAACACCATATATTTT,CSAGFGNTIYF
TRBV27,TRBJ2-5,NA,NA,TGTGCCAGCAGTTTAGGGGTGGGACGGCAAGAGACCCAGTACTTC,CASSLGVGRQETQYF
TRBV7-9,TRBJ1-3,few,TRBD1,TGTGCCAGCAGCTGGACAGGGGGGTTCTCTGGAAACACCATATATTTT,CASSWTGGFSGNTIYF
TRBV29-1,TRBJ2-3,many,TRBD1,TGCAGCGTCACGGGACAGGGGGCTGGCACAGATACGCAGTATTTT,CSVTGQGAGTDTQYF
TRBV29-1,TRBJ1-1,NA,NA,TGCAGCGTTAGGAGGGTCACTGAAGCTTTCTTT,CSVRRVTEAFF
TRBV7-6,TRBJ2-3,few,TRBD2,TGTGCCAGCAGCCTTGGAGCGGGAGTAGGCGATACGCAGTATTTT,CASSLGAGVGDTQYF
TRBV10-3,TRBJ2-5,many,NA,TGTGCCATCAGTGAGTCTGACAGTGCCGTGGAGACCCAGTACTTC,CAISESDSAVETQYF
TRBV14,TRBJ2-2,many,NA,TGTGCCAGCAGCCGGGCCGGGCTCACCGGGGAGCTGTTTTTT,CASSRAGLTGELFF
TRBV7-3,TRBJ1-3,many,NA,TGTGCCAGCAGCCCGCAAGGTGGAAACAGCATATATTTT,CASSPQGGNSIYF
TRBV5-1,TRBJ2-6,many,TRBD1,TGCGCCAGCAGATTCGGGACAGGGGCGGCGGCTGGGGCCAACGTCCTGACTTTC,CASRFGTGAAAGANVLTF
TRBV7-6,TRBJ2-1,NA,TRBD2,TGTGCCAGCAGCTCTAGCGGGGTCCAATACAATGAGCAGTTCTTC,CASSSSGVQYNEQFF
TRBV14,TRBJ2-6,NA,NA,TGTGCCAGCAGCCACAACTCTGGGGCCAACGTCCTGACTTTC,CASSHNSGANVLTF
TRBV29-1,TRBJ2-2,many,TRBD2,TGCAGCGTCTCAACTAGCGCCAACACCGGGGAGCTGTTTTTT,CSVSTSANTGELFF
TRBV6-6,TRBJ1-6,NA,NA,TGTGCCAGCAGTCCCATCGTGGACTCACCCCTCCACTTT,CASSPIVDSPLHF
TRBV12-5,TRBJ2-3,NA,NA,TGTGCTAGTGGCCGGGACGGACAAAACACAGATACGCAGTATTTT,CASGRDGQNTDTQYF
TRBV7-6,TRBJ2-3,many,NA,TGTGCCAGCACCCTCTTATTGGGGGCGAAGTATACGCAGTATTTT,CASTLLLGAKYTQYF
TRBV11-2,TRBJ2-1,many,NA,TGTGCCAGCAGCTTAGATAGGGCCTTCGCGGCAGAGCAGTTCTTC,CASSLDRAFAAEQFF
TRBV7-9,TRBJ1-4,NA,TRBD1,TGTGCCAGCAGCAGAGCAGGGGGGACCGAAAAACTGTTTTTT,CASSRAGGTEKLFF
TRBV15,TRBJ1-4,NA,NA,TGTGCCACCAGCAGAGATGGGGTGGTAAATGAAAAACTGTTTTTT,CATSRDGVVNEKLFF